This TCR beta chain was obtained from a study of regulatory T cells in long-lasting Graves disease. Notes on the study in general: It is possible that accuracy was reduced by the small size of the sample.

Trimming removed 0 bases from V and 1 base from J, with 12 bases in between. Germline CDR1 LGHDT, CDR2 YNNKEL (reference sequence). This CDR3 region has 17 residues. Combining iRepertoire HTBI primers with Arm-PCR of CDR3 regions, the authors built TCR beta libraries. TCRdb analysed the multiplex PCR reads with MiXCR anew, one entry per CDR3 protein. The repertoire includes more than 400,000 distinct CDR3 sequences, 15% to 20% of them detected once, and 10% to 15% sits in the top ten. This clonotype was seen repeatedly, ten times or more. Its antigen is as yet unknown. As for time point: newly diagnosed GD, antithyroid drugs for less than 3 months. TCR sequences were obtained from RNA taken from PBMCs. The same specimen was also included in a second study, on T cells in Graves' hyperthyroidism and ophthalmopathy.

The TCR was taken from a middle-aged man with Graves disease. The chain recombines TRBV3-1 with TRBJ2-2; maybe TRBD2 (5 bases). The source material was peripheral blood mononuclear cells (PBMCs), sampled at new diagnosis, from a patient treated with antithyroid drugs. The CDR3 spells CASSQDRPSLNTGELFF. As DNA, the CDR3 is TGTGCCAGCAGCCAAGATAGGCCTAGCCTGAACACCGGGGAGCTGTTTTTT.